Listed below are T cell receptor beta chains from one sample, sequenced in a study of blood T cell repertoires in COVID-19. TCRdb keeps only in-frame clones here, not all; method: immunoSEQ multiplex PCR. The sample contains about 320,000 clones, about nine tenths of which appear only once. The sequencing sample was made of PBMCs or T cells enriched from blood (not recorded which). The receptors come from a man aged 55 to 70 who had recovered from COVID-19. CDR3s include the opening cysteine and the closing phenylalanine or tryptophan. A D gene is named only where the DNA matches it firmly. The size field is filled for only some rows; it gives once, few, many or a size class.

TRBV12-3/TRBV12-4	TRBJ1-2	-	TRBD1	CASSFDRALGYTF	TGTGCCAGCAGTTTTGACAGGGCACTTGGCTACACCTTC
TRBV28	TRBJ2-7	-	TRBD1	CASSLDRQGRYEQYF	TGTGCCAGCAGTTTAGACCGACAGGGGAGATACGAGCAGTACTTC
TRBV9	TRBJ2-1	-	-	CASSPRALANTYNEQFF	TGTGCCAGCAGCCCGAGGGCGCTAGCGAACACATACAATGAGCAGTTCTTC
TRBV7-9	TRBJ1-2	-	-	CASSLWLRSGYGYTF	TGTGCCAGCAGCTTATGGCTACGATCGGGCTATGGCTACACCTTC
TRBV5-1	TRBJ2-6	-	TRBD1	CASSQWTGPSGTRANVLTF	TGCGCCAGCAGTCAATGGACAGGTCCCTCAGGCACCCGGGCCAACGTCCTGACTTTC
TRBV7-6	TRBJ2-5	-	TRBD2	CASSLGAGGPPGETQYF	TGTGCCAGCAGCTTAGGAGCGGGAGGGCCTCCGGGAGAGACCCAGTACTTC
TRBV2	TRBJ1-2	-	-	CASKGQSLYYGYTF	TGTGCCAGCAAAGGACAGAGCCTGTACTATGGCTACACCTTC
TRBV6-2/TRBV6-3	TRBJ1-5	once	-	CASSYGGSGQPQHF	TGTGCCAGCAGTTATGGGGGGAGCGGGCAGCCCCAGCATTTT
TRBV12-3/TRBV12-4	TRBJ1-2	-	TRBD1	CASRGQGFGYTF	TGTGCCAGCAGGGGACAGGGGTTTGGCTACACCTTC
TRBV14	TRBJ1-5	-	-	CASSQGRGWDQPQHF	TGTGCCAGCAGCCAAGGCAGGGGATGGGATCAGCCTCAGCATTTT
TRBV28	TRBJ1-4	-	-	CASSLSPRDIDEKLFF	TGTGCCAGCAGTTTATCCCCGCGGGATATTGATGAAAAACTGTTTTTT
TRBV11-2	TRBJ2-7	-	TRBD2	CASSLGASGGFEQYF	TGTGCCAGCAGCTTAGGGGCTAGCGGGGGGTTTGAGCAGTACTTC
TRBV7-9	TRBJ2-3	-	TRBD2	CASSPSGSSTDTQYF	TGTGCCAGCAGCCCTAGCGGGAGCAGCACAGATACGCAGTATTTT
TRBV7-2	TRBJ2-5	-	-	CASSLAAVRETQYF	TGTGCCAGCAGCTTAGCGGCAGTACGAGAGACCCAGTACTTC
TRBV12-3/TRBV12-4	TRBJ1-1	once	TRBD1	CASSTGLTEAFF	TGTGCCAGCTCGACAGGGTTAACTGAAGCTTTCTTT
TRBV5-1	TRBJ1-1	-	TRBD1	CASSFGQGNTEAFF	TGCGCCAGCAGCTTTGGACAGGGCAACACTGAAGCTTTCTTT
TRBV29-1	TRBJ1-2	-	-	CSVEGGEGPYGYTF	TGCAGCGTTGAAGGGGGGGAGGGCCCCTATGGCTACACCTTC
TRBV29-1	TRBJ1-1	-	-	CSANRGTEAFF	TGCAGCGCCAATAGGGGAACTGAAGCTTTCTTT
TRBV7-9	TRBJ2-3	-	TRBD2	CASSPGPAGGGF	TGTGCCAGCAGCCCGGGCCCAGCCGGGGGGGGTTTT
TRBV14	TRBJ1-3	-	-	CASSQDWWSSGNTIYF	TGTGCCAGCAGCCAAGATTGGTGGAGCTCTGGAAACACCATATATTTT
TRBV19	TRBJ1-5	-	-	CASSISLGGGQPQHF	TGTGCCAGTAGTATCTCCTTGGGTGGAGGTCAGCCCCAGCATTTT
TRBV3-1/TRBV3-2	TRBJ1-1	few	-	CASSHLGLTNTEAFF	TGTGCCAGCAGCCACTTGGGACTGACGAACACTGAAGCTTTCTTT
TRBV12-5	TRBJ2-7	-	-	CASVARAGYEQYF	TGTGCTAGTGTCGCGCGGGCGGGCTACGAGCAGTACTTC
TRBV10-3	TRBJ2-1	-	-	CAIQGVGSSESSYNEQFF	TGTGCCATCCAGGGGGTAGGGTCTAGCGAAAGCTCCTACAATGAGCAGTTCTTC
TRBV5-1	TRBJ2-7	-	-	CASSLWTNYEQYF	TGCGCCAGCAGCTTATGGACAAACTACGAGCAGTACTTC
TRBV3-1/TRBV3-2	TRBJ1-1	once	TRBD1	CASSLQLHRGGTEAFF	TGTGCCAGCAGCCTCCAACTCCACAGGGGTGGCACTGAAGCTTTCTTT
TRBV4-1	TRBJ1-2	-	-	CASSQDLGGWYGYTF	TGCGCCAGCAGCCAAGATCTTGGGGGCTGGTATGGCTACACCTTC
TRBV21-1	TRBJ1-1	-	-	CASKRQGRATEAFF	TGTGCCAGCAAAAGACAGGGCAGGGCCACTGAAGCTTTCTTT
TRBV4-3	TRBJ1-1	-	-	CASSQDGGRGTEAFF	TGCGCCAGCAGCCAAGATGGCGGAAGAGGCACTGAAGCTTTCTTT
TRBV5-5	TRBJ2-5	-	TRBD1	CASSLVTGRETQYF	TGTGCCAGCAGCTTGGTGACAGGGCGAGAGACCCAGTACTTC
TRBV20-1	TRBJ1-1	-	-	CSAKELTEAFF	TGCAGTGCAAAAGAACTCACTGAAGCTTTCTTT
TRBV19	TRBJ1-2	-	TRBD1	CASSIGTGGIYGYTF	TGTGCCAGTAGTATAGGGACAGGAGGGATCTATGGCTACACCTTC
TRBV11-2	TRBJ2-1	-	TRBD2	CASSSTSGGANEQFF	TGTGCCAGCAGCTCAACTAGCGGGGGGGCCAATGAGCAGTTCTTC
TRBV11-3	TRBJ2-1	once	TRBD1	CASSTTGAPNNEQFF	TGTGCCAGCAGTACAACAGGGGCCCCCAACAATGAGCAGTTCTTC
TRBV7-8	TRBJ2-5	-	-	CASSRWSTETQYF	TGTGCCAGCAGCCGGTGGAGTACGGAGACCCAGTACTTC
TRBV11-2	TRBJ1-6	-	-	CASSTILGIGDNSPLHF	TGTGCCAGCAGCACTATCCTTGGGATCGGGGATAATTCACCCCTCCACTTT
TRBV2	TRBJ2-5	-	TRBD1	CASSSDRHRGETQYF	TGTGCCAGCAGTTCCGACAGGCACAGGGGAGAGACCCAGTACTTC
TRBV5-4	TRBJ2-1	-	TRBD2	CASSFGTITYNEQFF	TGTGCCAGCAGCTTCGGGACTATCACCTACAATGAGCAGTTCTTC
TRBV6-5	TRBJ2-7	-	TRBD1	CASTTGAPRLRF	TGTGCCAGCACCACAGGGGCACCACGCCTACGGTTC
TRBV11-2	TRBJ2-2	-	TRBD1	CASRSRQGSGELFF	TGTGCCAGCAGGTCCCGACAGGGGTCCGGGGAGCTGTTTTTT
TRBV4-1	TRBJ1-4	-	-	CASSRPTGRNEKLFF	TGCGCCAGCAGCCGACCGACAGGAAGGAATGAAAAACTGTTTTTT
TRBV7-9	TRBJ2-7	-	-	CASSLGGVVVEQYF	TGTGCCAGCAGCTTAGGAGGAGTAGTTGTCGAGCAGTACTTC
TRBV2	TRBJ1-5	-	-	CASKPAGGDLGSAPQHF	TGTGCCAGCAAACCCGCCGGGGGGGATTTGGGTTCAGCGCCCCAGCATTTT
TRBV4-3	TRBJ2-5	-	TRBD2	CASSQRTSGGQETQYF	TGCGCCAGCAGCCAACGGACTAGCGGGGGCCAAGAGACCCAGTACTTC
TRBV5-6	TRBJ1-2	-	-	CASSNPPGVGLYGYTF	TGTGCCAGCAGCAACCCGCCCGGTGTGGGGCTCTATGGCTACACCTTC
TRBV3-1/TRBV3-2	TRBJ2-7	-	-	CASSPNPQGYEQYF	TGTGCCAGCAGCCCAAACCCGCAGGGTTACGAGCAGTACTTC
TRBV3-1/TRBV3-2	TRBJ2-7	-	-	CASSQRGGTVTYEQYF	TGTGCCAGCAGCCAGCGTGGGGGGACGGTTACCTACGAGCAGTACTTC
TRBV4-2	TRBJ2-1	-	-	CASSQDNSLATGEQFF	TGTGCCAGCAGCCAAGATAACAGTTTGGCGACCGGCGAGCAGTTCTTC
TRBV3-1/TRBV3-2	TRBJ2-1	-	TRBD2	CASSPRLAAGNEQFF	TGTGCCAGCAGCCCGAGACTAGCAGCTGGCAATGAGCAGTTCTTC
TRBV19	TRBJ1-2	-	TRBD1	CASRRDSALINYGYTF	TGTGCCAGTCGGAGGGACAGCGCATTGATTAACTATGGCTACACCTTC
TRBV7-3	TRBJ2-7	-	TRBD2	CASSASGTSANYEQYF	TGTGCCAGCAGCGCTTCCGGGACTAGCGCCAACTACGAGCAGTACTTC
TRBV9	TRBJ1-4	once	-	CASSVGAGVATNEKLFF	TGTGCCAGCAGCGTAGGGGCAGGGGTTGCAACTAATGAAAAACTGTTTTTT
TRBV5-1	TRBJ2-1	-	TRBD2	CASSLRTSGVGEQFF	TGCGCCAGCAGCTTGAGGACTAGCGGGGTCGGTGAGCAGTTCTTC
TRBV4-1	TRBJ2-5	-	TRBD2	CASSQDPPGGARETQYF	TGCGCCAGCAGCCAAGATCCCCCCGGGGGGGCGAGGGAGACCCAGTACTTC